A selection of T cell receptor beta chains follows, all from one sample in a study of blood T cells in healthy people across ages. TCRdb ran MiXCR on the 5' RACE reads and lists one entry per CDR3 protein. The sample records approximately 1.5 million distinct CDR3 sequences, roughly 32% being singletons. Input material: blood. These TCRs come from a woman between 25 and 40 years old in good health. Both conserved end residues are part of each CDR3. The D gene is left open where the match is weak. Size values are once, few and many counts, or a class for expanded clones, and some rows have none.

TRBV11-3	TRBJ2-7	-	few	CASSLSYGQSSYEQYF	TGTGCCAGCAGCTTAAGTTACGGACAGAGCTCCTACGAGCAGTACTTC
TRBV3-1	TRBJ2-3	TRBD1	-	CASSQRTGGLTDTQYF	TGTGCCAGCAGCCAGCGGACAGGGGGTTTAACAGATACGCAGTATTTT
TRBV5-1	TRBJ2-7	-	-	CASSSPGTAHEQYF	TGCGCCAGCAGCTCGCCCGGGACCGCCCACGAGCAGTACTTC
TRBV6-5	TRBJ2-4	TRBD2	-	CASSSPTSGRAGEQYF	TGTGCCAGCAGTTCTCCGACTAGCGGGAGGGCAGGGGAGCAGTACTTC
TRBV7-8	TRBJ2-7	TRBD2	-	CASSSRPGLAGGWGYEQYF	TGTGCCAGCAGCTCCAGACCGGGACTAGCGGGAGGATGGGGGTACGAGCAGTACTTC
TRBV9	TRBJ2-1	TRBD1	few	CASSVASGQGPRRLNEQFF	TGTGCCAGCAGCGTAGCCTCGGGACAGGGGCCCCGACGACTCAATGAGCAGTTCTTC
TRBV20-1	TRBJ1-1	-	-	CSAKHQRRSNTEAFF	TGCAGTGCGAAACACCAACGGAGATCGAACACTGAAGCTTTCTTT
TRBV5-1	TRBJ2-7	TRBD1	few	CASSLGQGMYEQYF	TGCGCCAGCAGCTTGGGACAGGGTATGTACGAGCAGTACTTC
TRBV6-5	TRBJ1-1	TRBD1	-	CASSRGTGITEAFF	TGTGCCAGCAGCCGGGGGACAGGGATAACTGAAGCTTTCTTT
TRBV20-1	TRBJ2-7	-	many	CSAPAEASYEQYF	TGCAGTGCCCCCGCCGAGGCCTCCTACGAGCAGTACTTC
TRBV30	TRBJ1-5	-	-	CAWSPSQGRNQPQHF	TGTGCCTGGAGCCCCTCACAGGGACGGAATCAGCCCCAGCATTTT
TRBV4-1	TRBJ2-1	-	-	CASSRAEYYEQFF	TGCGCCAGCAGCCGAGCGGAGTACTATGAGCAGTTCTTC
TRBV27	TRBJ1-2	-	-	CASSLEPDRFYGYTF	TGTGCCAGCAGTTTAGAACCCGACAGGTTCTATGGCTACACCTTC
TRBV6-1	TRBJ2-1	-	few	CASSERRDDLYNEQFF	TGTGCCAGCAGTGAAAGAAGGGACGACCTCTACAATGAGCAGTTCTTC
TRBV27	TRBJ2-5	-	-	CASSLSGSSRIISGETQYF	TGTGCCAGCAGTTTATCGGGTTCGTCCAGGATAATATCAGGGGAGACCCAGTACTTC
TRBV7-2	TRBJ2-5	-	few	CASSLRPLSQETQYF	TGTGCCAGCAGTTTGCGTCCTCTTTCTCAAGAGACCCAGTACTTC
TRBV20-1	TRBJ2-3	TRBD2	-	CSASAPAGGTDTQYF	TGCAGTGCTAGTGCCCCAGCGGGAGGAACAGATACGCAGTATTTT
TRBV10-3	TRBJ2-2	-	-	CAISTPDSTTGELFF	TGTGCCATCAGCACCCCCGACAGTACCACCGGGGAGCTGTTTTTT
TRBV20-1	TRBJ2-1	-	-	CSARDKSSYNEQFF	TGCAGTGCTAGAGATAAAAGCTCCTACAATGAGCAGTTCTTC
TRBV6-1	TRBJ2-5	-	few	CAILRLGGGETQYF	TGTGCCATCCTAAGACTTGGAGGCGGAGAGACCCAGTACTTC
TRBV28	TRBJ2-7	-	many	CASSLQHNEQYF	TGTGCCAGCAGTCTTCAGCACAACGAGCAGTACTTC
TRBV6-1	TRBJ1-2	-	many	CASSEGRSYGYTF	TGTGCCAGCAGCGAGGGACGGAGCTATGGCTACACCTTC
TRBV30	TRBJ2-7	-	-	CAWSVGPNSYEQYF	TGTGCCTGGAGTGTAGGGCCGAACTCCTACGAGCAGTACTTC
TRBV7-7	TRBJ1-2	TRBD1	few	CASTWADRGGDGYTF	TGTGCCAGCACCTGGGCCGACAGGGGGGGGGATGGCTACACCTTC
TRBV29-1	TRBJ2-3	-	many	CSVVGDPDTQYF	TGCAGCGTTGTAGGGGACCCAGATACGCAGTATTTT
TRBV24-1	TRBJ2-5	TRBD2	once	CATNDRRGGETQYF	TGTGCCACCAATGACCGGCGGGGAGGGGAGACCCAGTACTTC
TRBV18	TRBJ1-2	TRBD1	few	CASSRARDSYSGYTF	TGTGCCAGCTCACGAGCAAGGGACAGCTACTCTGGCTACACCTTC
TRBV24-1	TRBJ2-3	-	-	CATSDLKQSGTDTQYF	TGTGCCACCAGTGATTTGAAGCAGAGTGGCACAGATACGCAGTATTTT